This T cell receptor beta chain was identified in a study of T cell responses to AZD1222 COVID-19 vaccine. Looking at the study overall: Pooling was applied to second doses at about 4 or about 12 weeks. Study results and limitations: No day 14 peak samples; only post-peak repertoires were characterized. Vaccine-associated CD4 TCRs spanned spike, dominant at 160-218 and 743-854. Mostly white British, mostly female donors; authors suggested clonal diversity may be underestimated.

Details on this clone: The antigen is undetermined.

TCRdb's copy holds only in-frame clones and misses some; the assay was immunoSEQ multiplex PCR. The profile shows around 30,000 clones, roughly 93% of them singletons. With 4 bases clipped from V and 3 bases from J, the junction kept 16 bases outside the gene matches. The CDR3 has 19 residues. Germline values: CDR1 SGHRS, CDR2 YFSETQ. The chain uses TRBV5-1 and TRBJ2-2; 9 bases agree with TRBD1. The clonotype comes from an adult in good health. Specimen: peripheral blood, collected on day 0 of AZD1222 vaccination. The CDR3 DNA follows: TGCGCCAGCAGCCCGGCGGGCAGGACAGGGGTTTTGGACACCGGGGAGCTGTTTTTT. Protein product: CASSPAGRTGVLDTGELFF.